Sequencing of this T cell receptor beta chain was carried out in a study of cytomegalovirus exposure and HLA in healthy donors. Germline CDR1 reads LGHNA; CDR2 reads YSLEER. The CDR3 has 17 residues. V lost 0 bases and J lost 4, with 16 bases in between. On this clone: What it recognizes is unknown.

Amplification used 60 Vbeta primers and 13 Jbeta primers. Some clones are missing from TCRdb's copy, which holds only in-frame ones; the method was immunoSEQ multiplex PCR. The sample gives approximately 40,000 clones, roughly 76% of which show up once; approximately 8.5% is in the top ten. Study-level results: CMV antigen specificity of three CMV-associated chains was confirmed in vitro.

The chain employs TRBV4-3 and TRBJ1-5; a weak D match, TRBD1 (6 bases). The sequencing sample was made of PBMCs. The TCR originated in a middle-aged woman in good health and CMV-seronegative. The CDR3 DNA is TGCGCCAGCAGCCAAGATGGCAGGGGACGGAGTAATCAGCCCCAGCATTTT. This codes for CASSQDGRGRSNQPQHF.